This T cell receptor (beta chain) emerged from a study of beta chain features in type 1 diabetes. The CDR3 has 12 amino acids. Germline CDR1 SQVTM, CDR2 ANQGSEA. V was pared by 1 base and J by 6 bases, with 9 bases between. This clone showed up just a few times. The antigen remains unidentified. General study findings and limits: Within each of all four CD4+ subsets, Type 1 diabetes patients had TCRB CDR3s that were moderately but significantly shorter.

The study reverse transcribed the entire isolated RNA, so it sequenced expressed TCRB transcripts. The method was immunoSEQ multiplex PCR; TCRdb's version includes in-frame clones alone and lacks a portion of them. The table shows about 620,000 clones, with roughly 15% occurring only once. Over 95% purity was reached by all sorted populations. The sequence was obtained from a man aged 18 to 30 in good health. The chain recombines TRBV29-1 with TRBJ2-5; no reliable D call. Sequenced material: naive CD4+ T cells from blood. In nucleotides, the CDR3 is TGCAGCGTTGAAGGACTGGGCAAGACCCAGTACTTC. Protein sequence: CSVEGLGKTQYF.